The 18 T cell receptor beta chains given below trace back to one sample, sequenced in a study of CD8 T cells in ankylosing spondylitis. Findings of the study overall: In ankylosing spondylitis blood, a motif of 7 to 9 highly homologous TCR beta variants appeared characteristic.

These receptors' targets are unknown. TCRdb reanalysed the 5' RACE reads using MiXCR and keeps one entry per CDR3 protein. The sample carries fewer than 550,000 distinct CDR3 sequences, about 5.7% recorded once. The sample was blood, either unsorted or a sorted T cell fraction (not recorded which). The source of these receptors is a male donor with ankylosing spondylitis.

This clonotype was seen many times. The rearrangement links TRBV29-1 to TRBJ1-1, with TRBD1 as a possible D gene (5 bases). V lost 6 bases and J lost 2, with 13 bases in between. Germline lookup yields CDR1 SQVTM and CDR2 ANQGSEA. The CDR3 consists of 13 residues. In nucleotides, the CDR3 is TGCAGCGTCCTGGGGCAGAAAAACACTGAAGCTTTCTTT. It is translated as CSVLGQKNTEAFF.

This clonotype has just a few counts. CDR3 region: CSARAGSPAEAFF. The CDR3 nucleotides read TGCAGTGCTAGAGCGGGGAGTCCCGCTGAAGCTTTCTTT. V is TRBV20-1 and J is TRBJ1-1, with D hard to call. This CDR3 spans 13 amino acids. Per the germline V gene, CDR1 is DFQATT and CDR2 is SNEGSKA (reference sequence). V lost 1 base to trimming and J lost 6 bases, with 12 bases between them.

This clonotype was observed at least ten times. The chain employs TRBV20-1 and TRBJ2-5; D not resolved. Trimming removed 0 bases from V and 7 bases from J, with 15 bases in between. The CDR3 loop spans 14 amino acids. The germline V gene encodes CDR1 DFQATT and CDR2 SNEGSKA (reference sequence). In DNA form, the CDR3 reads TGCAGTGCTAGAGATCTCGGCTTGGATGGGACCCAGTACTTC. This codes for CSARDLGLDGTQYF.

This clonotype was recorded at least ten times. The CDR3 bases are TGTGCCAGCAGCCCCTACGGGACGGCTAACTATGGCTACACCTTC. Amino acids: CASSPYGTANYGYTF. The V and J genes are TRBV5-5 and TRBJ1-2; perhaps TRBD1 as D (5 bases). Germline V gene data show CDR1 as SGHKS and CDR2 as YYEKEE (reference sequence). The V gene lost 4 bases and the J gene lost 0 bases, with 13 bases spanning the gap. This CDR3 has 15 residues. Full variable domain (rest looked up from reference TRBV5-5 and TRBJ1-2): DAGVTQSPTHLIKTRGQQVTLRCSPISGHKSVSWYQQVLGQGPQFIFQYYEKEERGRGNFPDRFSARQFPNYSSELNVNALLLGDSALYLCASSPYGTANYGYTFGSGTRLTVV.

In its sample, this clonotype was seen many times. The rearrangement joins TRBV5-1 to TRBJ2-3; no clear D. V was clipped by 5 bases and J by 0 bases, with 13 bases between them. Germline-derived CDR1 and CDR2 are SGHRS and YFSETQ. The CDR3 totals 15 residues. The CDR3 protein is CASSSAKPSTDTQYF. Written as DNA, the CDR3 is TGCGCCAGCAGTTCTGCTAAACCTAGCACAGATACGCAGTATTTT.

This clonotype has a count of ten or more. The chain has TRBV10-3 and TRBJ1-1; D is possibly TRBD1 (5 bases). V dropped 6 bases and J dropped 0 bases, with 14 bases sitting between them. The CDR3 spans 15 residues. CDR1 ENHRY and CDR2 SYGVKD come from the germline V gene. The CDR3 reads CAIRGTAEMNTEAFF. The CDR3 DNA sequence: TGTGCCATCAGGGGGACCGCTGAGATGAACACTGAAGCTTTCTTT.

This clonotype was seen ten or more times. This sequence joins TRBV9 and TRBJ1-1, with 7 nucleotides matching TRBD1. CDR3 size: 15 residues. Trimming removed 3 bases from V and 5 bases from J; junction bases left unmatched: 10. Germline CDR1 and CDR2: SGDLS and YYNGEE. Written as DNA, the CDR3 is TGTGCCAGCAGCGAATGGACAGGCAAGGAAACTGAAGCTTTCTTT. Its translation is CASSEWTGKETEAFF.

This clonotype was recorded many times. The chain couples TRBV5-5 to TRBJ2-5; D remains unclear. The CDR3 is 13 amino acids. The V end was cut by 8 bases, the J end by 2 bases, with 13 bases between. From germline, CDR1 is SGHKS and CDR2 YYEKEE (reference sequence). CDR3 region: CASSPSGQETQYF. CDR3 DNA: TGTGCCAGTAGCCCGTCCGGGCAAGAGACCCAGTACTTC.

This clonotype was counted ten times or more. The CDR3 sequence: CSALQGNMNTEAFF. Written as DNA, the CDR3 is TGCAGCGCTTTACAGGGTAACATGAACACTGAAGCTTTCTTT. The chain carries TRBV20-1 and TRBJ1-1, with D tentatively TRBD1 (6 bases). The CDR3 has 14 amino acids. The germline CDR1 and CDR2 sequences are DFQATT and SNEGSKA (reference sequence).

This clonotype was seen ten or more times. The chain combines TRBV7-2 with TRBJ1-1; 7 bases match TRBD1. Looked up from germline, CDR1 is SGHTA and CDR2 is FQGNSA. The V and J ends lost 5 bases and 6 bases, in that order; junction bases with no gene match: 9. This CDR3 is built from 14 residues. In DNA form, the CDR3 reads TGTGCCAGCAGCCCCCCAGGGGGTTGGGCTGAAGCTTTCTTT. Translation: CASSPPGGWAEAFF. The variable domain in full, with the rest retrieved from reference TRBV7-2 and TRBJ1-1, is GAGVSQSPSNKVTEKGKDVELRCDPISGHTALYWYRQSLGQGLEFLIYFQGNSAPDKSGLPSDRFSAERTGGSVSTLTIQRTQQEDSAVYLCASSPPGGWAEAFFGQGTRLTVV.

This clonotype occurred many times. The V gene is TRBV24-1, the J gene TRBJ1-2; D possibly corresponds to TRBD1 (6 bases). Trimming left V 3 bases short and J 1 base short, with 8 bases between. The CDR3 spans 14 residues. CDR1 is KGHDR, CDR2 SFDVKD, per germline. For the CDR3, the DNA is TGTGCCACCAGTGATGGACAGCTTAACTATGGCTACACCTTC. Residues: CATSDGQLNYGYTF.

This clonotype was counted ten times or more. This chain connects TRBV6-6 to TRBJ2-7; D is unclear. Trimming took off 1 base at V and 3 bases at J, with 7 bases between the two ends. Germline loops: CDR1 MNHNY, CDR2 SVGAGI (reference sequence). The CDR3 is made up of 13 amino acids. This chain's CDR3 is CASSYWQYYEQYF. The CDR3 nucleotides are TGTGCCAGCAGTTACTGGCAGTACTACGAGCAGTACTTC.

This clonotype was seen at least ten times. The rearrangement links TRBV10-3 to TRBJ2-7, with 7 positions matching TRBD2. Germline CDR1 and CDR2: ENHRY and SYGVKD. V gave up 6 bases and J gave up 5 bases; unmatched junction bases: 13. The CDR3 is 15 amino acids. The chain's CDR3 is CAISARVGGTNEQYF. CDR3 nucleotide sequence: TGTGCCATCAGCGCTAGGGTGGGAGGGACTAACGAGCAGTACTTC.

This clonotype was seen only a few times. A read error may be the cause here, since a much bigger clone is one base away. The gene calls are TRBV20-1 and TRBJ1-1; D is ambiguous. Trimming took off 5 bases at V and 3 bases at J, with 4 bases between the two ends. The CDR3 is made up of 10 amino acids. The germline CDR1 and CDR2 sequences are DFQATT and SNEGSKA (reference sequence). Here the CDR3 DNA reads TGCAGTGCTGGGGACACTGAAGCTTTCTTT. As protein: CSAGDTEAFF.

This clonotype was recorded many times. The V gene is TRBV15, the J gene TRBJ2-5; D remains ambiguous. Germline loops: CDR1 LNHNV, CDR2 YYDKDF (reference sequence). Trimming took 0 bases from V and 4 from J, leaving 6 bases between them. This CDR3 spans 13 amino acids. CDR3 sequence reads: CATSRDSLETQYF. As DNA, the CDR3 is TGTGCCACCAGCAGAGACAGCCTAGAGACCCAGTACTTC.

This clonotype was seen ten or more times. The rearrangement uses TRBV6-2 or TRBV6-3 and TRBJ1-2, with D perhaps TRBD1 (5 bases). Germline V gene data show CDR1 as MNHEY and CDR2 as SVGEGT. Trimming left V 2 bases short and J 4 bases short, with 5 bases between. The CDR3 is 12 residues long. CDR3 bases: TGTGCCAGCAGTTACGGGGCCTATGGCTACACCTTC. Translation: CASSYGAYGYTF.

In this sample, this clonotype turned up a few times. J is TRBJ2-7 and V is TRBV4-3, with 7 bases aligning to TRBD2. V was clipped by 4 bases and J by 2 bases; unmatched bases: 11. The CDR3 consists of 16 residues. From germline, CDR1 is LGHNA and CDR2 YSLEER. Here the CDR3 reads CASSPAGGEGPYEQYF. In nucleotides, the CDR3 is TGCGCCAGCAGCCCCGCTGGGGGGGAGGGCCCCTACGAGCAGTACTTC.

There are many counts of this clonotype. Being one base from a much bigger clone, this may be a read error. V is TRBV28 and J is TRBJ2-7, with TRBD2 identical over 10 bases. Trimming cost V 8 bases and J 0 bases; bases outside gene matches: 1. Germline V lookup: CDR1 MDHEN, CDR2 SYDVKM. CDR3 length equals 13 residues. CDR3 residues: CASASGSSYEQYF. The CDR3 DNA sequence: TGTGCCAGCGCTAGCGGGAGCTCCTACGAGCAGTACTTC.